The 11 T cell receptor beta chains below were found in one sample sequenced in a study of blood T cell repertoires in COVID-19. TCRdb's table, derived via immunoSEQ multiplex PCR, lists solely in-frame clones and lacks some. The table shows 70,000 to 95,000 clones, with 70% to 90% occurring only once. The sample was peripheral blood. Receptors originate from a man in his fifties with COVID-19, enrolled during active disease.

The chain recombines TRBV30 with TRBJ2-2, with D perhaps TRBD2 (5 bases). This CDR3 contains 14 residues. Germline-derived CDR1 and CDR2 are GTSNPN and SVGIG (reference sequence). V lost 0 bases, J lost 8 bases, and 13 bases lay in between. As DNA, the CDR3 is TGTGCCTGGAGTGTCCAGAGAGGGTGGGGGGAGCTGTTTTTT. Protein sequence: CAWSVQRGWGELFF.

The chain combines TRBV7-9 with TRBJ1-1; no firm D call. V was cut by 3 bases and J by 4 bases, with 6 bases left in between. Germline values: CDR1 SEHNR, CDR2 FQNEAQ (reference sequence). The CDR3 has 12 residues. CDR3 sequence (DNA): TGTGCCAGCAGCTTCTCGCGCACTGAAGCTTTCTTT. Translating it yields CASSFSRTEAFF.

The V and J genes are TRBV19 and TRBJ1-5, with TRBD1 matching 7 bases. The CDR3 covers 14 residues. CDR1 is LNHDA, CDR2 SQIVND, per germline (reference sequence). V shed 6 bases and J 0 bases; nucleotides not matched to a gene: 2. The CDR3 DNA reads as TGTGCCAGTAGGGGACAGTATAGCAATCAGCCCCAGCATTTT. This gives the protein CASRGQYSNQPQHF.

This chain uses TRBV6-5 with TRBJ2-5, with 8 bases lining up with TRBD2. The J segment lost 5 bases and the V segment lost 1 base, leaving 3 bases of the junction unmatched. CDR1 is MNHEY, CDR2 SVGAGI, per germline. The CDR3 is 14 residues long. CDR3 sequence: CASSYLGGGETQYF. CDR3 sequence (DNA): TGTGCCAGCAGTTACTTGGGCGGGGGGGAGACCCAGTACTTC.

The V gene is TRBV3-1 (or the pseudogene TRBV3-2), the J gene TRBJ2-2; 10 bases agree with TRBD2. Per the germline V gene, CDR1 is LGHDT and CDR2 is YNNKEL (reference sequence). J lost 6 bases, V lost 3 bases, and 1 base had no gene match. This CDR3 region has 14 residues. The CDR3 loop reads CASSHGLAAGELFF. In DNA form, the CDR3 reads TGTGCCAGCAGCCACGGACTAGCGGCCGGGGAGCTGTTTTTT.

This chain joins TRBV9 and TRBJ1-4, with 9 bases that match TRBD1. CDR1 and CDR2 from the germline V gene are SGDLS and YYNGEE. This CDR3 comprises 14 residues. With V trimmed by 3 bases and J by 10 bases, 7 bases remained unmatched. Here the CDR3 DNA reads TGTGCCAGCAGCGCCCGGGACAGGGAAGGAAAACTGTTTTTT. Encoded protein: CASSARDREGKLFF.

J is TRBJ2-1 and V is TRBV27, with TRBD1 as a possible D gene (5 bases). CDR1 and CDR2 from the germline V gene are MNHEY and SMNVEV (reference sequence). CDR3 length equals 13 residues. The germline V and J ends were trimmed by 7 bases and 4 bases, with 11 bases remaining between them. The CDR3 bases are TGTGCCAGCACAGGGTCAGCGTACAATGAGCAGTTCTTC. Translation gives CASTGSAYNEQFF.

V usage is TRBV5-6 and J usage is TRBJ2-7; tentative D call: TRBD1 (6 bases). The germline V gene has CDR1 SGHDT and CDR2 YYEEEE. Trimming removed 4 bases from V and 2 bases from J, with 13 bases in between. This CDR3 has 14 amino acids. In DNA form, the CDR3 reads TGTGCCAGCAGCCAAGGACAGAGAGCCTACGAGCAGTACTTC. This gives the protein CASSQGQRAYEQYF.

In its sample, this clone was seen once. V is TRBV18 and J is TRBJ1-4; D is ambiguous. The CDR3 has 14 amino acids. Trimming took off 3 bases at V and 4 bases at J, with 9 bases between the two ends. Germline V gene sequence: CDR1 KGHSH, CDR2 LQKENI. In nucleotides, the CDR3 is TGTGCCAGCTCACCTTGGGCAGTTAATGAAAAACTGTTTTTT. Translation: CASSPWAVNEKLFF.

V usage is TRBV21-1 and J usage is TRBJ1-5; the D call TRBD1 from the table was never checked on the DNA. TRBV21-1 is reported as a pseudogene. This CDR3 comprises 15 residues. CDR3 in amino acids: CASSNWTVSNQPQHF. The CDR3 DNA reads TGTGCCAGCAGCAATTGGACAGTTAGCAATCAGCCCCAGCATTTT.

J is TRBJ2-5 and V is TRBV3-1 (or the pseudogene TRBV3-2); TRBD1 matches 7 bases. The V segment lost 1 base and the J segment 0 bases; nucleotides outside the gene matches: 5. From germline, CDR1 is LGHDT and CDR2 YNNKEL (reference sequence). The CDR3 runs to 16 residues. CDR3 in DNA: TGTGCCAGCAGCCAAGCGGTACAGGGGTACCAAGAGACCCAGTACTTC. This encodes CASSQAVQGYQETQYF.